This T cell receptor beta chain was retrieved from a study of CD8+ T cells in alopecia areata. Reverse transcription of extracted RNA yielded cDNA, which provided the sequencing template. The method was immunoSEQ multiplex PCR; TCRdb's version includes in-frame clones alone and lacks a portion of them. The profile shows about 180,000 clones, about 47% of them singletons. This sample's treatment: oral pan-JAK inhibitor, 5-10 mg twice daily. This specimen consisted of CD8+ T cells sorted from blood, obtained between weeks 51 and 52, from a patient treated with tofacitinib. This sequence was found in a human donor with alopecia areata.

The CDR3 spells CASSLYLAGHQGDTQYF. The CDR3 nucleotides are TGTGCCAGCAGTTTATATCTAGCGGGACATCAGGGAGATACGCAGTATTTT. The chain uses TRBV27 and TRBJ2-3, with 9 bases matching TRBD2. The CDR3 consists of 17 residues. Per the germline V gene, CDR1 is MNHEY and CDR2 is SMNVEV (reference sequence). V gave up 1 base and J gave up 5 bases; unmatched junction bases: 10.